The 27 T cell receptor beta chains in this list originate from one sample, sequenced in a study of shared clonotypes between healthy human individuals. The data were produced by immunoSEQ multiplex PCR, yet TCRdb's version contains in-frame clones alone and is incomplete. The sample consists of 600,000 to 700,000 clones, around 78% of them appearing once. Material for sequencing was memory CD4+ T cells sorted from blood. Indicated subset: CD45RA-negative fraction. The receptor source for this set is a woman in her twenties or thirties in good health.

In this sample, this clone turned up a few times. The genes are TRBV28 and TRBJ2-1, with 7 nucleotides matching TRBD2. The CDR3 length is 17 residues. The trim removed 5 bases at V and 7 bases at J, leaving 17 bases unmatched. CDR1 and CDR2 (germline): MDHEN, SYDVKM. Here the CDR3 DNA reads TGTGCCAGCAGTCCCCGGCTAGGCGGGAGATACGGAAATGAGCAGTTCTTC. Translating it yields CASSPRLGGRYGNEQFF.

The chain couples TRBV6-1 to TRBJ2-2, with no clear D. With 4 bases removed from V and 4 bases from J, the gap between germline ends came to 13 bases. Germline V gene sequence: CDR1 MNHNS, CDR2 SASEGT. The CDR3 spans 15 residues. The CDR3 loop reads CASSAKGVVTGELFF. CDR3 DNA sequence: TGTGCCAGCAGTGCAAAGGGTGTGGTCACCGGGGAGCTGTTTTTT.

This clone has a handful of counts. This chain joins TRBV14 and TRBJ1-4; 8 nucleotides line up with TRBD1. Trimming cost V 3 bases and J 13 bases; bases outside gene matches: 7. Germline V lookup: CDR1 SGHDN, CDR2 FVKESK. The CDR3 runs 13 residues. CDR3 sequence reads: CASSHGTGGRLFF. CDR3 nucleotide sequence: TGTGCCAGCAGCCATGGTACAGGGGGAAGACTGTTTTTT.

This clone was seen a single time. This rearrangement joins TRBV7-2 to TRBJ2-3; perhaps D is TRBD1 or TRBD2 (6 bases each). The CDR3 is made up of 18 amino acids. Germline V gene sequence: CDR1 SGHTA, CDR2 FQGNSA. Trimming left V 3 bases short and J 6 bases short, with 25 bases between. CDR3 coding DNA: TGTGCCAGCAGCTTCCCCGTGGGGGCGGGACTGGCACCGGATACGCAGTATTTT. Protein sequence: CASSFPVGAGLAPDTQYF.

V and J are TRBV5-4 and TRBJ2-1, with D unclear. This CDR3 has 13 amino acids. The V gene lost 4 bases and the J gene lost 3 bases, with 8 bases spanning the gap. Germline V gene data show CDR1 as SGHNT and CDR2 as YYREEE (reference sequence). The CDR3 coding sequence is TGTGCCAGCAGCGTGGACGGCTACAATGAGCAGTTCTTC. Amino acid sequence: CASSVDGYNEQFF.

The rearrangement links TRBV27 to TRBJ1-1, with D unclear. The CDR3 has 14 amino acids. Between the trimmed V and J ends, which lost 8 bases and 3 bases, there was a span of 16 bases. Germline CDR1 is MNHEY and CDR2 is SMNVEV (reference sequence). The CDR3 here is CASGWGSVDTEAFF. As DNA, the CDR3 is TGTGCCAGCGGGTGGGGTTCGGTCGACACTGAAGCTTTCTTT.

V is TRBV11-1 and J is TRBJ2-3; D possibly corresponds to TRBD2 (5 bases). V lost 5 bases, J lost 0 bases, and 15 bases lay in between. The CDR3 loop spans 16 amino acids. From germline, CDR1 is SGHAT and CDR2 FQDESV (reference sequence). CDR3 loop: CASSRLRGTSTDTQYF. In DNA form, the CDR3 reads TGTGCCAGCAGCCGCCTCCGGGGTACTAGCACAGATACGCAGTATTTT.

This rearrangement joins TRBV30 to TRBJ2-1, with 9 bases fitting TRBD1. Germline V lookup: CDR1 GTSNPN, CDR2 SVGIG (reference sequence). J gave up 6 bases and V 7 bases, and 13 bases lay outside the gene matches. There are 15 residues in the CDR3. CDR3 loop: CASDTGTGLGNEQFF. The CDR3 DNA is TGTGCCTCAGATACCGGGACAGGGCTTGGCAATGAGCAGTTCTTC.

The V and J genes are TRBV6-1 and TRBJ1-2; D gene ambiguous. Deletions cut 6 bases from V and 4 bases from J, with 15 bases between. Germline values: CDR1 MNHNS, CDR2 SASEGT. This CDR3 has 14 amino acids. The CDR3 DNA sequence: TGTGCCAGCAGCATACTGGGTCCCGTCTATGGCTACACCTTC. Its translation: CASSILGPVYGYTF.

This chain links TRBV29-1 with TRBJ2-7; 8 nucleotides line up with TRBD2. V shed 6 bases, J shed 2 bases, and the junction held 9 bases outside the gene matches. Germline-derived CDR1 and CDR2 are SQVTM and ANQGSEA. This CDR3 contains 14 residues. CDR3 coding DNA: TGCAGCGTGCGGGGGGACGGAATTACCTACGAGCAGTACTTC. Encoded protein: CSVRGDGITYEQYF.

The chain employs TRBV29-1 and TRBJ2-7; 9 nucleotides agree with TRBD1. Unmatched junction bases numbered 3, after V lost 4 bases and J lost 5 bases. Looked up from germline, CDR1 is SQVTM and CDR2 is ANQGSEA. The CDR3 consists of 12 residues. CDR3 nucleotide sequence: TGCAGCGTTGTCGGACAGGGGCACGAGCAGTACTTC. This translates into CSVVGQGHEQYF.

The chain is built from TRBV7-9 and TRBJ1-2; no clear D gene. The germline gives CDR1 SEHNR, CDR2 FQNEAQ (reference sequence). The length of the CDR3 is 15 residues. V dropped 5 bases and J dropped 4 bases, with 17 bases sitting between them. The DNA for the CDR3 is TGTGCCAGCAGCCTCCCGGGAGACACTGGCTATGGCTACACCTTC. It is translated as CASSLPGDTGYGYTF.

The rearrangement links TRBV18 to TRBJ2-1; D not resolved. Germline CDR1 is KGHSH and CDR2 is LQKENI. This CDR3 has 14 residues. The V end lost 2 bases, the J end lost 1 base, and 6 bases lay between the germline ends. CDR3 amino acids: CASSPSRSYNEQFF. CDR3 in DNA: TGTGCCAGCTCACCAAGCCGGTCCTACAATGAGCAGTTCTTC.

In this sample, this clone turned up a few times. This chain links TRBV6-5 with TRBJ2-7, with D perhaps matching TRBD1 (6 bases). V lost 5 bases and J 5 bases, leaving 19 bases between the germline ends. The germline V gene has CDR1 MNHEY and CDR2 SVGAGI. The CDR3 extends over 15 amino acids. The CDR3, as DNA: TGTGCCAGCAGTCACCGCCCGGCAGGGGTCGACGAGCAGTACTTC. This sequence encodes CASSHRPAGVDEQYF.

This clone was recorded only once. The chain links TRBV5-6 to TRBJ1-3; 9 bases are a match to TRBD1. The V gene's germline CDR1 is SGHDT and CDR2 YYEEEE. Trimming cost V 6 bases and J 2 bases; bases outside gene matches: 3. This CDR3 has 14 residues. The CDR3 DNA follows: TGTGCCAGCAACGGACAGGGGACTGGAAACACCATATATTTT. Translating it yields CASNGQGTGNTIYF. Together with reference TRBV5-6 and TRBJ1-3, the CDR3 gives the full variable domain: DAGVTQSPTHLIKTRGQQVTLRCSPKSGHDTVSWYQQALGQGPQFIFQYYEEEERQRGNFPDRFSGHQFPNYSSELNVNALLLGDSALYLCASNGQGTGNTIYFGEGSWLTVV.

The rearrangement uses TRBV11-2 and TRBJ2-7, with 8 bases identical to TRBD1. CDR3 length equals 16 residues. CDR1 SGHAT and CDR2 FQNNGV come from the germline V gene. After removal of 4 bases from V and 6 bases from J, the junction contained 14 bases not matched to a gene. The CDR3 sequence: CASSSPSPGQDPEQYF. CDR3 bases: TGTGCCAGCAGCTCTCCTTCCCCGGGACAGGATCCCGAGCAGTACTTC.

The CDR3 region is CASSVTGGYYEQYF. As DNA, the CDR3 is TGTGCCAGCAGCGTTACAGGGGGCTATTACGAGCAGTACTTC. The chain uses TRBV6-1 and TRBJ2-7, with TRBD1 matching 9 bases. Germline CDR1 MNHNS, CDR2 SASEGT. The J segment lost 4 bases and the V segment lost 6 bases, leaving 7 bases of the junction unmatched. The CDR3 is 14 amino acids.

Many counts were recorded for this clone. The chain uses TRBV27 and TRBJ2-7; D tentatively reads TRBD1 or TRBD2 (7 bases each). The CDR3 length is 14 residues. CDR1 and CDR2 from the germline V gene are MNHEY and SMNVEV (reference sequence). Trimming pared 5 bases from V and 2 bases from J, leaving 13 bases between. CDR3 region: CASSGRDRAYEQYF. The CDR3 coding sequence is TGTGCCAGCAGTGGGAGGGACAGAGCCTACGAGCAGTACTTC.

V is TRBV30 and J is TRBJ2-7, with no clear D. Germline loops: CDR1 GTSNPN, CDR2 SVGIG (reference sequence). The V and J ends lost 3 bases and 3 bases respectively, with 6 bases between them. CDR3 size: 11 residues. The CDR3, as DNA: TGTGCCTGGAGACACAACTACGAGCAGTACTTC. Its translation: CAWRHNYEQYF.

This clone was seen a single time. The chain links TRBV14 to TRBJ1-4; D gene unclear. V was shortened by 3 bases and J by 2 bases, with 13 bases between the two germline ends. The CDR3 has 16 residues. CDR1 SGHDN and CDR2 FVKESK come from the germline V gene. The chain's CDR3 is CASSHPAGRTNEKLFF. The CDR3, as DNA: TGTGCCAGCAGCCACCCTGCGGGGAGGACTAATGAAAAACTGTTTTTT.

The chain links TRBV28 to TRBJ2-7, with TRBD2 as a possible D gene (5 bases). This CDR3 is built from 15 residues. The V and J ends lost 6 bases and 3 bases respectively, with 18 bases between them. Germline-derived CDR1 and CDR2 are MDHEN and SYDVKM. The CDR3 DNA sequence: TGTGCCAGCAGAACTAAGACGCATGGGAGCTACGAGCAGTACTTC. This codes for CASRTKTHGSYEQYF. Full variable domain (rest looked up from reference TRBV28 and TRBJ2-7): DVKVTQSSRYLVKRTGEKVFLECVQDMDHENMFWYRQDPGLGLRLIYFSYDVKMKEKGDIPEGYSVSREKKERFSLILESASTNQTSMYLCASRTKTHGSYEQYFGPGTRLTVT.

The J gene is TRBJ2-7, the V gene TRBV7-2, with 7 positions matching TRBD2. J was trimmed by 5 bases and V by 3 bases; bases with no gene match: 7. CDR3 size: 14 residues. Germline CDR1 and CDR2: SGHTA and FQGNSA. The CDR3 reads CASSFYTGRNEQYF. The CDR3 DNA reads as TGTGCCAGCAGCTTCTACACCGGGAGGAACGAGCAGTACTTC.

This clone was counted between two and nine times. The V call is TRBV4-2, the J call TRBJ2-1; TRBD2 matches 9 bases. V shed 5 bases and J 5 bases; nucleotides not matched to a gene: 10. This CDR3 has 16 residues. Germline V gives CDR1 LGHNA, CDR2 YNFKEQ. The CDR3, as DNA: TGTGCCAGCAGCTTAACCAGCGGGAGGACGAACAATGAGCAGTTCTTC. Amino acid sequence: CASSLTSGRTNNEQFF.

This rearrangement joins TRBV11-2 to TRBJ2-5, with D possibly matching TRBD2 (6 bases). This CDR3 has 15 residues. CDR1 and CDR2 (germline): SGHAT, FQNNGV. V lost 5 bases and J 4 bases, leaving 17 bases between the germline ends. CDR3 loop: CASSLRGGGAETQYF. The DNA of the CDR3 is TGTGCCAGCAGCCTTAGGGGTGGAGGGGCAGAGACCCAGTACTTC.

In this sample, this clone turned up many times. The rearrangement uses TRBV2 and TRBJ2-5, with 9 bases aligning to TRBD1. Germline V lookup: CDR1 SNHLY, CDR2 FYNNEI. The CDR3 totals 16 residues. V lost 7 bases, J lost 2 bases, and 11 bases stayed unmatched. Here the CDR3 reads CASTTRWTGAQETQYF. The DNA of the CDR3 is TGTGCCAGCACCACGCGATGGACAGGGGCACAAGAGACCCAGTACTTC.

The chain links TRBV7-6 to TRBJ2-5; 9 bases match TRBD2. The germline V gene has CDR1 SGHVS and CDR2 FNYEAQ. This CDR3 comprises 18 residues. V lost 5 bases, J lost 5 bases, and 18 bases stayed unmatched. The CDR3 sequence is CASSRARLAGSREETQYF. CDR3 nucleotide sequence: TGTGCCAGCAGCCGAGCCCGGCTAGCGGGGTCTAGAGAGGAGACCCAGTACTTC.

This rearrangement joins TRBV5-1 to TRBJ1-2; D unresolved. The CDR3 runs to 14 residues. The germline gives CDR1 SGHRS, CDR2 YFSETQ. Trimming took off 0 bases at V and 0 bases at J, with 6 bases between the two ends. CDR3 sequence (DNA): TGCGCCAGCAGCTTGGATCGACCTAACTATGGCTACACCTTC. Residues: CASSLDRPNYGYTF.